The present T cell receptor beta chain was sequenced within a study of shared T cell receptors in the human thymus. CDR1 is GTSNPN and CDR2 is SVGIG in the germline V gene (reference sequence). The CDR3 is 16 residues long. The V end was cut by 0 bases, the J end by 3 bases, with 15 bases between. Sequencing was performed with immunoSEQ multiplex PCR; in TCRdb, only in-frame clones are kept and a portion is missing. The sample consists of about 660,000 clones, about 89% of them appearing once. A further study also used this sample, focusing on human thymus T cells. That work contributes: From resections taken during corrective heart surgery, the thymus tissue was obtained. V and J gene usage appeared biased in thymic and blood repertoires. Reports from related research described highly overlapping thymic repertoires among unrelated individuals.

The sequence came from a boy younger than two with a congenital heart defect. The chain is built from TRBV30 and TRBJ1-5; D gene unclear. Sequenced input: thymocytes. Written as DNA, the CDR3 is TGTGCCTGGAGTGTAAAACTGAACGGTTCCAATCAGCCCCAGCATTTT. Translating it yields CAWSVKLNGSNQPQHF.